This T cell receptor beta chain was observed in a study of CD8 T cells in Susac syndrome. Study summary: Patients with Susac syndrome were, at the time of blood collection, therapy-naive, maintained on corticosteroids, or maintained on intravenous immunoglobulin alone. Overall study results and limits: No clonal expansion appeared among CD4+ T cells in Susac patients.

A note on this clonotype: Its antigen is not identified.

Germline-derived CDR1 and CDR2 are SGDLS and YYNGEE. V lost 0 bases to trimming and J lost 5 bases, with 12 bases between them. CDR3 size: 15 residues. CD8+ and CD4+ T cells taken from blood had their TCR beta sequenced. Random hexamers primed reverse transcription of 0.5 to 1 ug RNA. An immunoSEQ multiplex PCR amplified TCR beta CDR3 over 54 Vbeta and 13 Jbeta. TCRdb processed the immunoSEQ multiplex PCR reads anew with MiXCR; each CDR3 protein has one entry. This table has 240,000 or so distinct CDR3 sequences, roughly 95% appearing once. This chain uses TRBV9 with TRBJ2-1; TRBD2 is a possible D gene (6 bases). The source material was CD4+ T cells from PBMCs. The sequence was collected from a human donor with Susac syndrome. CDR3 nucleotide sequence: TGTGCCAGCAGCGTAGTTAGCGGAAAAAACAATGAGCAGTTCTTC. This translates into CASSVVSGKNNEQFF.